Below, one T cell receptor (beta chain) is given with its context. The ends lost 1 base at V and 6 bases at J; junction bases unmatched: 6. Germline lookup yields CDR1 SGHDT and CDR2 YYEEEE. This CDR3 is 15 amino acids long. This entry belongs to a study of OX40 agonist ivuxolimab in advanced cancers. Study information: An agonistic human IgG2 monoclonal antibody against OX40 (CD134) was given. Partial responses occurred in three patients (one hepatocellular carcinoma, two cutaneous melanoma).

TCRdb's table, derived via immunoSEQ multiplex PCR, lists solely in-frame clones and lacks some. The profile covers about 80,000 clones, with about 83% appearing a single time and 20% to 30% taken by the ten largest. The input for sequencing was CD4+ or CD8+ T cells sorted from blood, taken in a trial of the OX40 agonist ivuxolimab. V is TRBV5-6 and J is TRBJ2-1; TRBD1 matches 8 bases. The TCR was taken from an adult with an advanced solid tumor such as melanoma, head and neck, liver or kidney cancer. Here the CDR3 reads CASSLLGTGSNEQFF. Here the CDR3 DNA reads TGTGCCAGCAGCTTGTTAGGGACAGGTAGCAATGAGCAGTTCTTC.